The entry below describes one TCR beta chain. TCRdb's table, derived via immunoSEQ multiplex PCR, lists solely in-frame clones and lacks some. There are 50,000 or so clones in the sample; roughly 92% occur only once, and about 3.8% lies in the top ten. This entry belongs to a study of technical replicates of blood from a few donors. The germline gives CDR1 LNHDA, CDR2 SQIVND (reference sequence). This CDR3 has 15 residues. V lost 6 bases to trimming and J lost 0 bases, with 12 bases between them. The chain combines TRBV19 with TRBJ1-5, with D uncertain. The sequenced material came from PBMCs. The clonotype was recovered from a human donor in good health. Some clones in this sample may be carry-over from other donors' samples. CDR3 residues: CASSPMDFSNQPQHF. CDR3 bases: TGTGCCAGTAGCCCGATGGACTTTAGCAATCAGCCCCAGCATTTT.